This paragraph covers one T cell receptor (beta chain) sequence. Its antigen is unidentified. These data are taken from a study of a mutant IDH1 vaccine in newly diagnosed glioma. On the study more broadly: Most patients had radiochemotherapy with temozolomide before enrollment; others had one alone.

TCRdb's copy holds only in-frame clones and misses some; the assay was immunoSEQ multiplex PCR. The repertoire has about 31,000 clones, 75% to 85% of them found once; the top ten carry around 24%. Time point in this sample: week 11, during vaccination. Mutant IDH1 20-mer peptide, at 300 ug, made up each vaccine dose, with topical imiquimod. This CDR3 contains 15 residues. V lost 7 bases and J lost 4, with 19 bases in between. From germline, CDR1 is SGHVS and CDR2 FQNEAQ. The sequences come from PBMCs, collected from a glioma patient whose treatment included an IDH1 peptide vaccine. The chain couples TRBV7-8 to TRBJ1-1; D is perhaps TRBD1 (6 bases). The clonotype was recovered from a young man with glioma. Here the CDR3 reads CASIRVGGLGTEAFF. The CDR3 DNA is TGTGCCAGCATTCGTGTAGGGGGATTGGGCACTGAAGCTTTCTTT.